This T cell receptor (beta chain) was recovered during a study of blood T cell repertoires in COVID-19. Turning to the study itself: Italy, Spain and the United States were the sources of the convalescent and acute COVID-19 samples. The cDNA or gDNA used as material had been derived from T cells, B-cell-depleted T cells, or PBMCs.

In the original processing: From reference gene primer amplification, estimates of nucleated cell counts were derived. Sequencing was performed with immunoSEQ multiplex PCR; in TCRdb, only in-frame clones are kept and a portion is missing. From that table come the V and J calls and clone size; the DNA was used to work out D and trimming. Of some 120,000 clones in the sample, just under 85% were seen once. CDR3 length: 17 residues. Germline V gene sequence: CDR1 SGHRS, CDR2 YFSETQ. V was clipped by 4 bases and J by 5 bases; unmatched bases: 15. Material: peripheral blood. This receptor was taken from a man aged 65 to 85 with active or convalescent COVID-19. V gene TRBV5-1 combines with J gene TRBJ2-5; TRBD2 agrees at 9 bases. The CDR3 nucleotides are TGCGCCAGCAGCCCGGGTGGTAGCGGGGGTGCCGGTGAGACCCAGTACTTC. Encoded protein: CASSPGGSGGAGETQYF.